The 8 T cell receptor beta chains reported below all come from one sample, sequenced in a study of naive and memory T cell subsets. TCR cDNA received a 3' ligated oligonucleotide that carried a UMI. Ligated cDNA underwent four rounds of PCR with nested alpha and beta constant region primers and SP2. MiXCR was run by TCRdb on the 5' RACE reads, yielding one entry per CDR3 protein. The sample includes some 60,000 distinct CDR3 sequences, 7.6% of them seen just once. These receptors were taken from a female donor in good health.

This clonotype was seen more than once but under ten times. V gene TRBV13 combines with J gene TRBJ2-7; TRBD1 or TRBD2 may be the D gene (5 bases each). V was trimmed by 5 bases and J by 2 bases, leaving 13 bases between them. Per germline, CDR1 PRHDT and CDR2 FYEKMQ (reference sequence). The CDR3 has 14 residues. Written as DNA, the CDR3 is TGTGCCAGCAGCCGCCGGGACGGCGCCTACGAGCAGTACTTC. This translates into CASSRRDGAYEQYF. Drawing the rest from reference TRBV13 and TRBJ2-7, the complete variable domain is AAGVIQSPRHLIKEKRETATLKCYPIPRHDTVYWYQQGPGQDPQFLISFYEKMQSDKGSIPDRFSAQQFSDYHSELNMSSLELGDSALYFCASSRRDGAYEQYFGPGTRLTVT.

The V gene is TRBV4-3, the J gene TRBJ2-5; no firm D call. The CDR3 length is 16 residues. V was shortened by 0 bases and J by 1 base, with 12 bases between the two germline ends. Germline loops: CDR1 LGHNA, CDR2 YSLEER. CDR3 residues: CASSQDLQRIQETQYF. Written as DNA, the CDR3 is TGCGCCAGCAGCCAAGACCTACAGAGAATCCAAGAGACCCAGTACTTC.

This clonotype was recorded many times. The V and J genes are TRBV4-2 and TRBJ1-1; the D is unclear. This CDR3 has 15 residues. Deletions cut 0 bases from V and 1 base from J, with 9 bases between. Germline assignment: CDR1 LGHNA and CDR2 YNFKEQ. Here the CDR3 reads CASSQDWAANTEAFF. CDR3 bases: TGTGCCAGCAGCCAAGACTGGGCAGCGAACACTGAAGCTTTCTTT.

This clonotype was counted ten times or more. CDR3 loop: CATNLSGGGNQPQHF. The CDR3 bases are TGTGCCACCAACCTCTCAGGGGGGGGCAATCAGCCCCAGCATTTT. The gene calls are TRBV6-1 and TRBJ1-5; 7 nucleotides align to TRBD1. The V segment lost 10 bases and the J segment 2 bases; nucleotides outside the gene matches: 11. Looked up from germline, CDR1 is MNHNS and CDR2 is SASEGT. This CDR3 comprises 15 residues.

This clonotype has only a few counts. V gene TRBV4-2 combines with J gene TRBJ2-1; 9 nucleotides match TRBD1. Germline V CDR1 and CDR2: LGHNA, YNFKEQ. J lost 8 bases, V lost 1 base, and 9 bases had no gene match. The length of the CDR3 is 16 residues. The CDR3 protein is CASSQGGTGSGDEQFF. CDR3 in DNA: TGTGCCAGCAGCCAAGGTGGGACAGGGAGTGGAGATGAGCAGTTCTTC.

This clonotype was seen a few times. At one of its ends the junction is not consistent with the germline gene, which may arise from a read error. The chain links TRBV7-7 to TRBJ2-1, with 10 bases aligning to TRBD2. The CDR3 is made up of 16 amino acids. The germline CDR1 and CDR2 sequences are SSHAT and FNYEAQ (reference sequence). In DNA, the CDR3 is TGTGCTAGCAGCCTTAGCGGGGGGAGCTCCTACAATGAGCAGTTCTTC. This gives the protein CASSLSGGSSYNEQFF.

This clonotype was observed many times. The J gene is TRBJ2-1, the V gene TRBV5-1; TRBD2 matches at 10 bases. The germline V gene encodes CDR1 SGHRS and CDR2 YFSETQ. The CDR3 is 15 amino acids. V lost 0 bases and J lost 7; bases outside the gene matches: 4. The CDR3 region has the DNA TGCGCCAGCAGCTTGGATAGCGGGGGGAGGAATGAGCAGTTCTTC. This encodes CASSLDSGGRNEQFF. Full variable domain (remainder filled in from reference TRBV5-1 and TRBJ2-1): KAGVTQTPRYLIKTRGQQVTLSCSPISGHRSVSWYQQTPGQGLQFLFEYFSETQRNKGNFPGRFSGRQFSNSRSEMNVSTLELGDSALYLCASSLDSGGRNEQFFGPGTRLTVL.

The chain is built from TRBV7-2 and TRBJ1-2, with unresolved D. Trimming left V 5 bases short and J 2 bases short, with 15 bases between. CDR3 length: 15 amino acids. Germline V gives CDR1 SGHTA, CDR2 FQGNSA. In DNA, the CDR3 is TGTGCCAGCAGCCCCGACCGTATTCAGAACTATGGCTACACCTTC. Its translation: CASSPDRIQNYGYTF.